This T cell receptor beta chain was recovered during a study of T cell repertoires in aging, cancer and after chemotherapy. Whole-study context: The whole study produced a dataset of some 9 million TCR reads.

Turning to this clonotype: Its antigen is as yet unknown.

Study results and caveats: Compared with age-matched healthy donors, untreated hematological or solid cancer patients showed higher blood TCR clonality. In cancer patients, declining TCR diversity with age involved lost richness and lost evenness. Immunological memory after chemotherapy cannot be judged from the repertoire data.

Peripheral blood genomic DNA, not sorted cells or RNA, was the template. A mixed TRB-A/B primer pool amplified rearranged TRB by multiplex touch-down PCR. Using its own MiXCR run on the multiplex PCR reads, TCRdb lists one record per CDR3 protein. The sample records 8,500 to 10,000 distinct CDR3 sequences, around 57% being singletons. The sample comprised blood. This TCR was recovered from a human donor in good health.

The DNA of the CDR3 is TGCAGCGGTGGGCGTTCCGGGACAGGGGAGGGCTACACCTTC. Translated, it gives CSGGRSGTGEGYTF. The J gene is TRBJ1-2, the V gene TRBV29-1; TRBD1 aligns across 10 bases. This CDR3 region has 14 residues. The germline V gene has CDR1 SQVTM and CDR2 ANQGSEA. The trim removed 7 bases at V and 8 bases at J, leaving 13 bases unmatched.